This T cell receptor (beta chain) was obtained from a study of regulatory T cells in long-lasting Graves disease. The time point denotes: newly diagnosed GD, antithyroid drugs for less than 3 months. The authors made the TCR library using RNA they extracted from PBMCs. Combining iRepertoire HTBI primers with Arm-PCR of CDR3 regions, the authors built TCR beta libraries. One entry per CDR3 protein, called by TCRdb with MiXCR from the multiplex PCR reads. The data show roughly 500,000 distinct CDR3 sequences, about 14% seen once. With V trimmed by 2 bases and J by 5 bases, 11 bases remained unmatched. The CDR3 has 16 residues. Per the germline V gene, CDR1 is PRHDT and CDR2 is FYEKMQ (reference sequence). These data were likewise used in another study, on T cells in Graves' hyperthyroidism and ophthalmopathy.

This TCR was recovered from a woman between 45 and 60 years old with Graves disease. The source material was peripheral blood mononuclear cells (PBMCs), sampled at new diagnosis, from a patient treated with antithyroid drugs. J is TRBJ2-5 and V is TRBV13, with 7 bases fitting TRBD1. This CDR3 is CASSLRQGGLSETQYF. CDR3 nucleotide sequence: TGTGCCAGCAGCTTACGACAGGGTGGGTTAAGTGAGACCCAGTACTTC.